This T cell receptor beta chain was recorded in a study of vaccination and CD4 T cells after COVID-19. Looking at the study overall: Post-vaccine sample collection happened at a median of around 65 days after dose two, ranging 14 to 241.

As to this clonotype: Its cognate antigen is unknown.

Cultured CD4+ T cell DNA was sequenced using the Oncomine TCR Beta short-read assay. Genomic DNA was extracted from cultured CD4+ T cells. A single record per CDR3 protein comes from TCRdb applying MiXCR to the PCR reads. The sample contains around 12,000 distinct CDR3 sequences, approximately 79% of which appear only once. Points from the study as a whole: Convalescent patients' median share of reactive clones seen only post-vaccination was approximately 85%. Looking at convalescent patients, 304 of their 307 vaccine-specific clones were spike mono-reactive.

Sample treatment: approximately nine-day PBMC culture with coronavirus spike peptide pools or control peptides (ViraFEST assay). This CDR3 is built from 16 residues. V was pared by 1 base and J by 6 bases, with 5 bases of the junction left unmatched. Germline V gives CDR1 MNHEY, CDR2 SVGEGT. The genes are TRBV6-2 or TRBV6-3 and TRBJ2-7, with 14 nucleotides matching TRBD2. This TCR came from a human donor who had recovered from COVID-19. Sequencing was carried out using CD4+ T cells from blood, cultured in vitro. CDR3 protein: CASSYLGLAGGREQYF. The CDR3 nucleotides are TGTGCCAGCAGTTACTTAGGACTAGCGGGAGGTCGCGAGCAGTACTTC.